This TCR beta chain was sequenced for a study of untreated major depressive disorder. With regard to this clone: Its matching antigen is unknown.

CDR1 and CDR2 (germline): MDHEN, SYDVKM. The V end was cut by 5 bases, the J end by 5 bases, with 13 bases between. CDR3 length: 14 amino acids. The assay was immunoSEQ multiplex PCR, and TCRdb's table has in-frame clones only and misses some. This sample has more than 20,000 clones, with approximately 95% found just once. Whole-study results and caveats: Only three preselected Vbeta families were compared in sequencing.

Specimen: CD4+ T cells from PBMCs. V gene TRBV28 combines with J gene TRBJ1-5; no firm D call. The TCR comes from a man aged 30 to 45 in good health. The CDR3 loop is CASSPASLYQPQHF. CDR3 nucleotide sequence: TGTGCCAGCAGTCCCGCCTCCCTCTATCAGCCCCAGCATTTT.